The 21 T cell receptor beta chains below were found in one sample sequenced in a study of response to subunit inactivated influenza vaccine. Using its own MiXCR run on the RT-PCR reads, TCRdb lists one record per CDR3 protein. The profile covers 800,000 to 1,000,000 distinct CDR3 sequences, with approximately 22% appearing a single time and about 10% taken by the ten largest. The sequences come from PBMCs from blood, collected roughly 5 days after vaccination. The receptors shown here come from a man aged 45-65 years who received an inactivated influenza vaccine.

This clonotype occurred once. The chain links TRBV6-5 to TRBJ2-3, with D tentatively TRBD2 (6 bases). The V and J ends lost 8 bases and 4 bases respectively, with 7 bases between them. Looked up from germline, CDR1 is MNHEY and CDR2 is SVGAGI. The CDR3 is 11 residues long. In DNA, the CDR3 is TGTGCCAGCGCGGGACCAGATACGCAGTATTTT. Translating gives CASAGPDTQYF.

This chain uses TRBV7-2 with TRBJ1-1; D may be TRBD1 (5 bases). The CDR3 contains 15 residues. Germline V lookup: CDR1 SGHTA, CDR2 FQGNSA. Trimming took 2 bases from V and 0 from J, leaving 10 bases between them. The CDR3 DNA sequence: TGTGCCAGCAGCTTACTGGGGCCCTTGAACACTGAAGCTTTCTTT. Protein sequence: CASSLLGPLNTEAFF.

V usage is TRBV7-9 and J usage is TRBJ1-6; TRBD1 agrees at 7 bases. The CDR3 runs to 14 residues. Unmatched junction bases numbered 9, after V lost 6 bases and J lost 10 bases. From germline, CDR1 is SEHNR and CDR2 FQNEAQ (reference sequence). CDR3 nucleotides: TGTGCCAGCAGTCCAGGGGGACTTGGGTCACCCCTCCACTTT. Protein product: CASSPGGLGSPLHF.

This clonotype occurred a few times. The chain couples TRBV12-3 or TRBV12-4 to TRBJ1-5, with D hard to call. Between the trimmed V and J ends, which lost 3 bases and 4 bases, there was a span of 7 bases. This CDR3 is 13 amino acids long. DNA of the CDR3: TGTGCCAGCAGTTTGCCGGGAAATCAGCCCCAGCATTTT. It yields the protein CASSLPGNQPQHF.

The table lists this clonotype with a few counts. The chain recombines TRBV15 with TRBJ2-7; D is possibly TRBD1 or TRBD2 (7 bases each). The V and J ends lost 0 bases and 4 bases respectively, with 13 bases between them. The CDR3 consists of 15 residues. Germline V gene data show CDR1 as LNHNV and CDR2 as YYDKDF (reference sequence). CDR3 amino acids: CATSREGRGPYEQYF. CDR3 DNA sequence: TGTGCCACCAGCAGAGAAGGGAGGGGGCCTTACGAGCAGTACTTC.

The chain employs TRBV12-3 or TRBV12-4 and TRBJ2-3; D might be TRBD2 (7 bases). Trimming removed 0 bases from V and 5 bases from J, with 18 bases in between. The CDR3 contains 17 residues. The CDR3 protein is CASSLAGHQRGLDTQYF. The CDR3 nucleotides read TGTGCCAGCAGTTTAGCGGGACATCAGCGGGGACTAGATACGCAGTATTTT.

J is TRBJ2-7 and V is TRBV6-2 or TRBV6-3; D is ambiguous. With 8 bases removed from V and 3 bases from J, the gap between germline ends came to 14 bases. This CDR3 spans 13 amino acids. Germline V gives CDR1 MNHEY, CDR2 SVGEGT. In DNA form, the CDR3 reads TGTGCCAGCGGCACCGGGTCCCTCTACGAGCAGTACTTC. Protein: CASGTGSLYEQYF.

The J gene is TRBJ2-5, the V gene TRBV28, with 11 bases that match TRBD2. Germline CDR1 MDHEN, CDR2 SYDVKM. J was trimmed by 4 bases and V by 7 bases; bases with no gene match: 17. The CDR3 contains 18 residues. CDR3 sequence reads: CASTPSPATSGNGETQYF. CDR3 DNA sequence: TGTGCCAGCACCCCATCCCCCGCGACTAGCGGGAATGGAGAGACCCAGTACTTC.

This clonotype was counted only a few times. The rearrangement links TRBV7-8 to TRBJ2-2, with 8 bases lining up with TRBD2. Trimming took 3 bases from V and 3 from J; bases not matched to a gene: 3. The CDR3 extends over 15 amino acids. CDR1 and CDR2 (germline): SGHVS, FQNEAQ. CDR3 in DNA: TGTGCCAGCAGCTTGGAACTAGCGGACACCGGGGAGCTGTTTTTT. The encoded protein is CASSLELADTGELFF.

This clonotype has just a few counts. The chain links TRBV20-1 to TRBJ1-2, with a possible D match to TRBD1 (6 bases). V was clipped by 2 bases and J by 3 bases, with 10 bases between them. The CDR3 runs to 13 residues. The germline gives CDR1 DFQATT, CDR2 SNEGSKA (reference sequence). CDR3 coding DNA: TGCAGTGCTAGAAGGGGGTGGGACTATGGCTACACCTTC. It translates to CSARRGWDYGYTF.

This chain uses TRBV7-3 with TRBJ2-2; 8 bases are shared with TRBD2. This CDR3 comprises 14 residues. Germline V gene sequence: CDR1 SGHTA, CDR2 FQGTGA. With V trimmed by 6 bases and J by 1 base, 1 base remained unmatched. CDR3 bases: TGTGCCAGCAGTACTAGCGGGAACACCGGGGAGCTGTTTTTT. Encoded protein: CASSTSGNTGELFF.

The chain uses TRBV15 and TRBJ2-3; no firm D call. Germline CDR1 reads LNHNV; CDR2 reads YYDKDF (reference sequence). The CDR3 sequence is 13 residues long. V was pared by 0 bases and J by 4 bases, with 5 bases between. The CDR3 region is CATSRENADTQYF. In nucleotides, the CDR3 is TGTGCCACCAGCAGAGAAAACGCAGATACGCAGTATTTT.

This clonotype has a count of ten or more. The chain links TRBV12-3 or TRBV12-4 to TRBJ2-7; 7 positions agree with TRBD2. Unmatched junction bases numbered 11, after V lost 3 bases and J lost 6 bases. The CDR3 totals 15 residues. The CDR3 DNA reads TGTGCCAGCAGTTTGGCTCCCGGCAGGGAGGGCGAGCAGTACTTC. It yields the protein CASSLAPGREGEQYF.

This clonotype was counted only a few times. CDR3 nucleotide sequence: TGTGCCAGCAGCCTTTACGTTGGCCAGGGCTACGAGCAGTACTTC. Translated: CASSLYVGQGYEQYF. The rearrangement uses TRBV6-1 and TRBJ2-7, with a weak D call TRBD1 (5 bases). The CDR3 consists of 15 residues. V lost 6 bases and J 3 bases, leaving 18 bases between the germline ends. The germline gives CDR1 MNHNS, CDR2 SASEGT.

This clonotype was seen a few times. V is TRBV4-3 and J is TRBJ2-5; 11 positions match TRBD2. The CDR3 consists of 19 residues. Trimming removed 0 bases from V and 6 bases from J; junction bases left unmatched: 15. CDR1 and CDR2 (germline): LGHNA, YSLEER. CDR3 sequence: CASSQDPALAGGHQKTQYF. CDR3 DNA: TGCGCCAGCAGCCAAGACCCTGCCCTAGCGGGGGGCCATCAGAAGACCCAGTACTTC.

This clonotype was detected only a few times. The rearrangement joins TRBV6-2 or TRBV6-3 to TRBJ2-7, with unresolved D. V lost 1 base to trimming and J lost 4 bases, with 14 bases between them. The germline V gene has CDR1 MNHEY and CDR2 SVGEGT. CDR3 size: 15 residues. The CDR3 DNA is TGTGCCAGCAGTTACTTATGGGATTCCCGGTACGAGCAGTACTTC. Translating it yields CASSYLWDSRYEQYF.

The chain has TRBV6-2 or TRBV6-3 and TRBJ1-5; 7 bases fit TRBD1. The CDR3 totals 12 residues. V lost 8 bases and J lost 7; bases outside the gene matches: 5. Germline CDR1 reads MNHEY; CDR2 reads SVGEGT. This CDR3 reads CASRQGGQPQHF. The CDR3 region has the DNA TGTGCCAGCCGACAGGGTGGGCAGCCCCAGCATTTT.

This clonotype was counted only a few times. The rearrangement joins TRBV7-2 to TRBJ2-7, with D hard to call. CDR3 length: 14 amino acids. V was cut by 3 bases and J by 1 base, with 10 bases left in between. The V gene's germline CDR1 is SGHTA and CDR2 FQGNSA. For the CDR3, the DNA is TGTGCCAGCAGCTTCTTCACAGCTTCCTACGAGCAGTACTTC. Translating gives CASSFFTASYEQYF.

The CDR3 spells CASSLDGRYRDTQYF. The DNA of the CDR3 is TGCGCCAGCAGCTTGGACGGCAGGTATCGAGATACGCAGTATTTT. The chain couples TRBV5-1 to TRBJ2-3; D is unresolved. The CDR3 contains 15 residues. The germline gives CDR1 SGHRS, CDR2 YFSETQ. Trimming stripped 0 bases from V and 5 bases from J, with 13 bases between.

This clonotype showed up just a few times. This chain connects TRBV10-3 to TRBJ2-1, with 15 positions matching TRBD2. V trimming: 2 bases; J trimming: 11 bases; junction bases outside the gene matches: 7. CDR3 length: 16 residues. Germline values: CDR1 ENHRY, CDR2 SYGVKD. CDR3 bases: TGTGCCATCAGTGAGGGACTAGCGGGGGGGCGGCAGAAGCAGTTCTTC. It codes for CAISEGLAGGRQKQFF.

The chain couples TRBV5-4 to TRBJ2-3; no reliable D call. The CDR3 totals 15 residues. Germline V lookup: CDR1 SGHNT, CDR2 YYREEE (reference sequence). Trimming pared 0 bases from V and 6 bases from J, leaving 14 bases between. CDR3 nucleotide sequence: TGTGCCAGCAGCTTGGGCCAGATAGAGGCTGATACGCAGTATTTT. Protein: CASSLGQIEADTQYF.